Shown below are 6 T cell receptor beta chains from a single sample sequenced in a study of T cells expressing NK-cell markers. TCRdb re-analyzed the 5' RACE reads; it lists each CDR3 protein once, without DNA. The table lists approximately 110,000 distinct CDR3 sequences. Sequenced material: blood T cells: a sorted CD56 or NKG2C T cell subset, CD4+ or CD8+ T cells, or bulk PBMC T cells (not recorded which). These receptors were taken from a woman aged 18 to 75 in good health.

The V call is TRBV7-9, the J call TRBJ1-6. This CDR3 contains 15 residues. Germline CDR1 and CDR2: SEHNR and FQNEAQ (reference sequence). The CDR3 spells CASSLLAEVDSPLHF.

This chain uses TRBV4-1 with TRBJ2-3. The CDR3 covers 14 residues. CDR1 MGHRA and CDR2 YSYEKL come from the germline V gene. CDR3 residues: CASEPKRSTDTQYF.

The chain combines TRBV12-3 or TRBV12-4 with TRBJ1-4. This CDR3 has 14 residues. The CDR3 reads CASSSRTTNEKLFF.

This chain uses TRBV12-3 or TRBV12-4 with TRBJ2-3; without DNA, the TCRdb call of TRBD1 cannot be checked. The CDR3 is 13 amino acids. The CDR3: CASSQTGPDTQYF.

The chain recombines TRBV6-5 with TRBJ2-1. Germline assignment: CDR1 MNHEY and CDR2 SVGAGI. This CDR3 has 14 amino acids. CDR3 residues: CASSVLGSYNEQFF.

The chain employs TRBV28 and TRBJ2-1. The CDR3 has 14 residues. Germline CDR1 and CDR2: MDHEN and SYDVKM. CDR3 in amino acids: CASSGRGLYNEQFF. Complete variable domain (other parts from reference TRBV28 and TRBJ2-1): DVKVTQSSRYLVKRTGEKVFLECVQDMDHENMFWYRQDPGLGLRLIYFSYDVKMKEKGDIPEGYSVSREKKERFSLILESASTNQTSMYLCASSGRGLYNEQFFGPGTRLTVL.